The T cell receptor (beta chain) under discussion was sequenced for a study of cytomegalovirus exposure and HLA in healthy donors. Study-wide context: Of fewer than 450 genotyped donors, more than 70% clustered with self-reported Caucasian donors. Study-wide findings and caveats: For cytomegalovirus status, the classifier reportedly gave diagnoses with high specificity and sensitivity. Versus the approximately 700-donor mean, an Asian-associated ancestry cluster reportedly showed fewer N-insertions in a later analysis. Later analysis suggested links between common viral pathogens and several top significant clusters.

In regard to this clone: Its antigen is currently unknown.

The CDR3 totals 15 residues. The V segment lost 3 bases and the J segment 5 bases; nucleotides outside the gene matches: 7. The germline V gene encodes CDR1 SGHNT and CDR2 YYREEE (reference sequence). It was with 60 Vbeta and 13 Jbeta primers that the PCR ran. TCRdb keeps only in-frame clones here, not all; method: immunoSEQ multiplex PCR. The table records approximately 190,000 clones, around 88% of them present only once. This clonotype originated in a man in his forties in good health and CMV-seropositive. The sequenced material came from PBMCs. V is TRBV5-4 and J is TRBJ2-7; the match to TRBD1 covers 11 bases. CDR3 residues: CASSSGQGAYDEQYF. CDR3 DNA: TGTGCCAGCAGCTCCGGACAGGGGGCGTACGACGAGCAGTACTTC.